The source of this TCR beta chain is a study of blood T cell repertoires in COVID-19. Study-level background: Acute and convalescent COVID-19 samples came from the United States, Italy and Spain. From T cells, B-cell-depleted T cells, or PBMCs came the material, which was cDNA or gDNA.

Original processing methods: How many nucleated cells were present was estimated from reference gene primer amplification. The repertoire was sequenced with immunoSEQ multiplex PCR; TCRdb's copy has only in-frame clones and lacks some. The V and J calls and the clone size are those of that table, but D and trimming were determined from the DNA. The profile shows approximately 110,000 clones, approximately 85% of them singletons. V gave up 0 bases and J gave up 4 bases, with 12 bases separating them. Germline V CDR1 and CDR2: LGHNA, YSLEER. The length of the CDR3 is 16 residues. Sequenced input: peripheral blood. The receptor was isolated from a human donor in a cohort sampled during active COVID-19. J is TRBJ2-2 and V is TRBV4-3; D possibly corresponds to TRBD1 (6 bases). The CDR3 DNA reads TGCGCCAGCAGCCAAGATGGGACATTGGCCACCGGGGAGCTGTTTTTT. Amino acids: CASSQDGTLATGELFF.